This T cell receptor beta chain emerged from a study of T cell repertoires in cytomegalovirus infection (dated by TCRdb to between 2018 and 2021). Broadly, across the study: The peptide stimulations were aimed at well-studied HLA-B-restricted epitopes as well as recently identified HLA-C-restricted CMV epitopes, whose presentation resists viral immunomodulation. Donor HLA type was relevant to the analysis, as public TCR beta signatures indicated carriage of CMV infection together with the matching HLA type. What the study reported, not specific to this receptor: In both this cohort and an independent cohort of under 450 donors, the cumulative frequency of public TCR beta family members distinguished carriers of CMV infection plus the relevant HLA type. The ex vivo response was dominated by HLA-C-restricted CMV-specific TCR beta clonotypes, which also provided the single most frequent clonotype in two of eight donors.

On this clonotype itself: Its cognate antigen has yet to be identified. No per-base quality is available; no much larger clone lies one base away.

The treatment or condition label for this specimen denotes: in vitro stimulation with specific CMV peptide epitopes to enrich CMV-specific T cells. Sequencing was carried out with an Illumina HiSeq 1500. TCRdb handled the public reads itself, with Q25 trimming in fastp and clone calling in MiXCR, and kept productive beta chains. Each CDR3 protein appears once, grouped with its most common genes and DNA. Here the sample has roughly 860,000 distinct CDR3 sequences; approximately 29% occur a single time. Of the sample, 9.5% to 15% falls within the top ten clones. Reading the germline V gene (reference sequence) gives CDR1 MNHNY and CDR2 SVGAGI. V is cut by 0 bases and J by 7 bases, and the space between the germline ends is 6 bases. Its CDR3 holds 12 amino acids, cysteine through phenylalanine. Only CDR3 DNA remains: 36 bases, in frame from the first base.

The rearrangement joined TRBV6-6 to TRBJ1-1, with the D gene not clear enough to name. Here the sequenced sample was cultured CD8+ T cells from PBMCs, taken from culture after CMV antigen stimulation. The source is a human donor in good health (CMV status not recorded). Some clones in this sample may be carry-over from other donors' samples. The CDR3 here reads CASSYSIDEAFF. The DNA sequence is given as TGTGCCAGCAGTTACTCGATCGATGAAGCTTTCTTT.